This TCR beta chain was found in a study of control samples from healthy donors and cancer patients. CDR3 length equals 14 residues. V was shortened by 3 bases and J by 1 base, with 9 bases between the two germline ends. Looked up from germline, CDR1 is KGHSH and CDR2 is LQKENI. Generated by immunoSEQ multiplex PCR, the TCRdb table keeps only in-frame clones and is missing some. The sample carries 200,000 or so clones, just under 95% recorded once. The receptor was isolated from a man in his fifties in good health. The rearrangement uses TRBV18 and TRBJ2-5, with D unclear. Specimen: blood. In nucleotides, the CDR3 is TGTGCCAGCTCACCCCTGAGCTCCCAAGAGACCCAGTACTTC. Translation gives CASSPLSSQETQYF.